The sequence of this TCR beta chain was determined in a study of shared clonotypes between healthy human individuals. Profiling relied on immunoSEQ multiplex PCR, and the TCRdb table lists in-frame clones only, not all of them. The repertoire consists of 2 million to 3 million clones, with more than 90% occurring once and the leading ten covering 0.14%. The CDR3 loop spans 12 amino acids. Germline CDR1 reads LNHDA; CDR2 reads SQIVND (reference sequence). V was shortened by 4 bases and J by 7 bases, with 10 bases between the two germline ends. This clonotype was sampled from a man aged 18 to 30 in good health. This chain connects TRBV19 to TRBJ1-2; D unclear. The specimen was naive CD4+ T cells sorted from blood. Subset defined: CD45RA+ positively selected. CDR3 sequence reads: CASSTGQGGYTF. The DNA for the CDR3 is TGTGCCAGTAGTACAGGTCAAGGTGGCTACACCTTC. The whole variable domain, filled in from reference TRBV19 and TRBJ1-2, reads DGGITQSPKYLFRKEGQNVTLSCEQNLNHDAMYWYRQDPGQGLRLIYYSQIVNDFQKGDIAEGYSVSREKKESFPLTVTSAQKNPTAFYLCASSTGQGGYTFGSGTRLTVV.